The clone carrying this TCR beta chain has at least ten counts. The data were obtained in a study of T-cell reconstitution after alpha-beta-depleted transplantation in children. As it was prepared, the TCRbeta library received unique molecular identifiers. A single record per CDR3 protein comes from TCRdb applying MiXCR to the PCR reads. Of roughly 250,000 distinct CDR3 sequences detected, 8.2% appear once; the ten largest clones hold almost 6.5%. Germline V CDR1 and CDR2: SGHRS, YFSETQ. The CDR3 totals 22 residues. V dropped 0 bases and J dropped 4; count of bases not matched to a gene: 26. The source was PBMCs, mostly from graft donor cells, collected 180 days after TCRalphabeta/CD19-depleted stem cell transplant. The genes are TRBV5-1 and TRBJ1-2, with TRBD1 matching over 8 bases. The receptor's source is a male patient under 18 who had a stem cell transplant for acute lymphoblastic leukemia, so the T cells may come from the graft donor. CDR3 loop: CASSLESAGSWTGRCPCYGYTF. DNA of the CDR3: TGCGCCAGCAGCTTGGAGTCGGCGGGTTCCTGGACAGGGAGGTGTCCTTGCTATGGCTACACCTTC. Supplemented by reference TRBV5-1 and TRBJ1-2, the full variable domain reads KAGVTQTPRYLIKTRGQQVTLSCSPISGHRSVSWYQQTPGQGLQFLFEYFSETQRNKGNFPGRFSGRQFSNSRSEMNVSTLELGDSALYLCASSLESAGSWTGRCPCYGYTFGSGTRLTVV.